The clone carrying this T cell receptor beta chain is medium-sized. This sample stems from a study of high-grade serous ovarian cancer treatment subgroups. Only in-frame clones appear in the TCRdb table, and some are missing; sequencing was by immunoSEQ multiplex PCR. There are some 7,000 clones in the sample; about two thirds occur only once, and 5.5% to 6.5% lies in the top ten. Germline CDR1 reads MNHEY; CDR2 reads SVGAGI. J gave up 6 bases and V 5 bases, and 8 bases lay outside the gene matches. There are 15 residues in the CDR3. Tumor samples were taken before definitive surgery or chemotherapy. Sequencing was performed on tumor tissue. The chain employs TRBV6-5 and TRBJ2-7; TRBD2 matches at 12 bases. This clonotype was sampled from a human donor with high-grade serous ovarian cancer. CDR3 nucleotide sequence: TGTGCCAGCAGTCCGTCGACTAGCGGGAGAGGCGAGCAGTACTTC. This codes for CASSPSTSGRGEQYF.